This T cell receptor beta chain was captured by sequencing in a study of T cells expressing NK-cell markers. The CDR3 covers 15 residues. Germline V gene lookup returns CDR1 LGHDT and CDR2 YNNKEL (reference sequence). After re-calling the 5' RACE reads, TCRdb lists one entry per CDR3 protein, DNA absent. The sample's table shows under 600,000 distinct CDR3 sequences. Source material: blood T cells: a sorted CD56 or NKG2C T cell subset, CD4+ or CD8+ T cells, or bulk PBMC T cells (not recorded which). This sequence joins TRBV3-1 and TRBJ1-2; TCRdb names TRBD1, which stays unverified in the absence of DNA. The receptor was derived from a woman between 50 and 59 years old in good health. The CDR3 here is CASSQDLGGVRTYTF.